One and the same sample provided the 10 T cell receptor beta chains below, sequenced in a study of glioma-infiltrating T cells after dendritic cell vaccination. TCRdb keeps only in-frame clones here, not all; method: immunoSEQ multiplex PCR. The repertoire includes 60,000 to 70,000 clones, about 81% of them detected once, and 7% to 10% sits in the top ten. Sequenced material: blood, taken before dendritic cell vaccination. Receptors were obtained from a human donor with glioblastoma.

This clone was seen only a few times. This chain uses TRBV19 with TRBJ1-5; D call uncertain. Germline V gene sequence: CDR1 LNHDA, CDR2 SQIVND (reference sequence). V gave up 3 bases and J gave up 2 bases, with 8 bases separating them. The CDR3 extends over 14 amino acids. The CDR3 here is CASSILLGNQPQHF. The CDR3 coding sequence is TGTGCCAGTAGTATTTTACTGGGCAATCAGCCCCAGCATTTT.

This clone was recorded only once. The V gene is TRBV28, the J gene TRBJ1-2; a possible D gene is TRBD1 (6 bases). V was pared by 5 bases and J by 8 bases, with 21 bases between. There are 15 residues in the CDR3. CDR1 and CDR2 from the germline V gene are MDHEN and SYDVKM. CDR3 in amino acids: CASSPFDRPLKGYTF. In DNA form, the CDR3 reads TGTGCCAGCAGTCCTTTCGACAGGCCACTTAAGGGCTACACCTTC.

This clone was counted a few times. This chain uses TRBV7-2 with TRBJ1-3; 10 positions agree with TRBD1. Germline V gene lookup returns CDR1 SGHTA and CDR2 FQGNSA. V was pared by 5 bases and J by 8 bases, with 12 bases of the junction left unmatched. The CDR3 runs to 16 residues. The CDR3 region is CASSPGQGLLVDTIYF. The CDR3 DNA reads TGTGCCAGCAGCCCGGGACAGGGGTTGCTGGTAGACACCATATATTTT.

V and J are TRBV19 and TRBJ2-2; TRBD1 agrees at 7 bases. Germline CDR1 reads LNHDA; CDR2 reads SQIVND (reference sequence). The CDR3 sequence is 14 residues long. J lost 2 bases, V lost 7 bases, and 4 bases had no gene match. CDR3 region: CASKDRENTGELFF. In DNA, the CDR3 is TGTGCCAGTAAAGACAGGGAAAACACCGGGGAGCTGTTTTTT.

J is TRBJ2-5 and V is TRBV27, with 8 bases fitting TRBD2. Germline CDR1 MNHEY, CDR2 SMNVEV (reference sequence). Trimming took 4 bases from V and 4 from J; bases not matched to a gene: 8. The CDR3 runs to 15 residues. The CDR3 DNA is TGTGCCAGCAGTTACCGGACTAGCCCCCCAGAGACCCAGTACTTC. Translation gives CASSYRTSPPETQYF.

The rearrangement uses TRBV6-6 and TRBJ1-2; TRBD1 might be the D (5 bases). Germline loops: CDR1 MNHNY, CDR2 SVGAGI (reference sequence). The CDR3 loop spans 12 amino acids. V lost 5 bases and J lost 4, with 8 bases in between. CDR3 DNA: TGTGCCAGCAGTACGACAGTCTATGGCTACACCTTC. Its translation: CASSTTVYGYTF.

As concerns this clone: At one of its ends the junction is not consistent with the germline gene, which may arise from a read error. The V call is TRBV10-1, the J call TRBJ1-6; D is uncertain. Germline V gives CDR1 WNHNN, CDR2 SYGVQD (reference sequence). There are 13 residues in the CDR3. The CDR3 here is CDSSLVENSPLHF. CDR3 DNA: TGCGACAGCAGTCTGGTCGAGAATTCACCCCTCCACTTT.

The chain joins TRBV27 to TRBJ1-5, with 8 bases aligning to TRBD1. Germline lookup yields CDR1 MNHEY and CDR2 SMNVEV (reference sequence). The CDR3 loop spans 15 amino acids. The ends lost 3 bases at V and 4 bases at J; junction bases unmatched: 5. The CDR3 sequence: CASSLIGDRNQPQHF. The CDR3 region has the DNA TGTGCCAGCAGTTTGATAGGGGACAGGAATCAGCCCCAGCATTTT.

V usage is TRBV30 and J usage is TRBJ1-6, with a tentative D call TRBD1 (6 bases). Germline assignment: CDR1 GTSNPN and CDR2 SVGIG (reference sequence). V was pared by 4 bases and J by 7 bases, with 17 bases between. This CDR3 has 15 residues. The CDR3 DNA follows: TGTGCCTGGAAGGCCTCCGGGACACGGAATTCACCCCTCCACTTT. Residues: CAWKASGTRNSPLHF. Drawing the rest from reference TRBV30 and TRBJ1-6, the complete variable domain is SQTIHQWPATLVQPVGSPLSLECTVEGTSNPNLYWYRQAAGRGLQLLFYSVGIGQISSEVPQNLSASRPQDRQFILSSKKLLLSDSGFYLCAWKASGTRNSPLHFGNGTRLTVT.

This clone came up a few times. The chain is built from TRBV2 and TRBJ2-6; possibly TRBD1 for D (5 bases). Germline V gene lookup returns CDR1 SNHLY and CDR2 FYNNEI. The CDR3 runs to 14 residues. Deletions cut 7 bases from V and 0 bases from J, with 7 bases between. This CDR3 reads CASTGYSGANVLTF. The CDR3 DNA is TGTGCCAGCACAGGGTACTCTGGGGCCAACGTCCTGACTTTC.